This T cell receptor beta chain emerged from a study of T-cell reconstitution after alpha-beta-depleted transplantation in children (TCRdb year 2016). Regarding the study in general: The study quantitatively tracked T-cell immune reconstitution after TCRalphabeta/CD19-depleted allogeneic hematopoietic cell transplantation in children using TCR repertoire profiling.

The library was built by means of PCR. TCRdb names Illumina HiSeq 2500 as the instrument used. To normalize quantification of the TCRbeta repertoire, the TCR libraries were built with molecular barcoding that relied on unique molecular identifiers. TCRdb cleaned the public reads at Q25 with fastp, built clones with MiXCR and kept in-frame beta chains. Records with the same CDR3 protein are collapsed into one entry carrying the most frequent genes and DNA. The sample table shows roughly 300,000 distinct CDR3 sequences, and around 10% are seen once. Around 24% of the sample is held by the ten biggest clonotypes. The research as a whole found: In some patients, high TCRbeta diversity at day 60 was attributed to recipient T cells and intrathymic progenitors that had survived conditioning. Apparently early alphabetaT-cell count recovery about two months after transplant reportedly relied on only several hundred rapidly expanded clones derived from non-depleted graft cells. Over subsequent months, a decline in hyperexpanded clone frequencies was noted, and after one year, T-cell counts and TCRbeta diversity were mostly ascribed to newly produced T cells.

This clonotype has ten or more counts. What this receptor recognizes is not known. No per-base quality is available; no much larger clone lies one base away. The treatment or condition tag for this specimen amounts to: allogeneic hematopoietic cell transplantation with graft depleted of TCRalphabeta T cells and CD19 B cells. TCRalphabeta/CD19-depleted allogeneic hematopoietic cell grafts were given to the transplant recipients, all of whom were children. The germline V gene gives CDR1 as SGHRS and CDR2 as YFSETQ. Relative to germline, V is missing 0 bases and J is missing 3 bases, with 3 bases of the junction outside any gene match. The CDR3 measures 15 amino acids from cysteine to phenylalanine. Only the CDR3 part of the read is kept: 45 bases, read in frame from the first base.

The receptor was isolated from a male patient aged 2-15 years who had a stem cell transplant for chronic granulomatous disease, so the T cells may come from the graft donor. The chain is assembled from TRBV5-1 and TRBJ2-5; 9 bases in between match TRBD1. The material was peripheral blood, obtained 180 days after TCRalphabeta/CD19-depleted stem cell transplant. The CDR3 protein: CASSLGRTGEETQYF. The nucleotide sequence reads TGCGCCAGCAGCTTGGGCCGGACAGGGGAAGAGACCCAGTACTTC.